The 13 T cell receptor beta chains listed next were all sequenced from one sample in a study of cytomegalovirus exposure and HLA in healthy donors (dated by TCRdb to 2017 to 2019). The method was the immunoSEQ multiplex PCR assay. For the multiplex PCR, a mixture combining 60 forward primers for TCR Vbeta segments and 13 reverse primers for TCR Jbeta segments was used. The source is immuneACCESS, and TCRdb retained only in-frame sequences with V and J called. Part of the clones is not carried over; for the studies checked, unresolved V genes explain less than half of this, and the remainder is unexplained. Here the sample has 100,000 to 150,000 clones; roughly four fifths occur a single time. Roughly 2% of the sample rests with the top ten. The sequenced material came from PBMCs. Receptors originate from a man between 18 and 29 years old in good health and CMV-seronegative.

On this clone itself: Since no conserved phenylalanine or tryptophan closes the CDR3, a read error is the likely cause. Because the CDR3's place on the DNA is in doubt, the DNA is left out and the CDR3 is given as listed by TCRdb. The chain carries TRBV6-7 and TRBJ1-1. TRBV6-7 has ORF status, its function being uncertain. The CDR3 totals 9 residues, both ends included. CDR3 sequence reads: CASSYRTPR.

The chain employs TRBV29-1 and TRBJ1-1; D is unclear. CDR3 length equals 10 residues. V lost 4 bases, J lost 7 bases, and 7 bases lay in between. Germline V gene lookup returns CDR1 SQVTM and CDR2 ANQGSEA. The CDR3 spells CSVGEGEAFF. The CDR3 DNA follows: TGCAGCGTTGGGGAGGGTGAAGCTTTCTTT.

The chain combines TRBV2 with TRBJ2-7, with 13 bases identical to TRBD2. The CDR3 consists of 17 residues. Per germline, CDR1 SNHLY and CDR2 FYNNEI. The junction had 16 bases not matched to a gene; V was cut back by 7 bases and J by 7 bases. The CDR3 here is CASTKAGLAGPRREQYF. Written as DNA, the CDR3 is TGTGCCAGCACCAAGGCGGGACTAGCGGGGCCCCGGAGGGAGCAGTACTTC.

This clone was seen just once. V and J are TRBV28 and TRBJ1-2; D call uncertain. The CDR3 totals 11 residues. Per germline, CDR1 MDHEN and CDR2 SYDVKM. The V end lost 7 bases, the J end lost 7 bases, and 10 bases lay between the germline ends. CDR3 region: CASTKPPGYTF. CDR3 nucleotide sequence: TGTGCCAGCACTAAACCCCCTGGCTACACCTTC.

This chain connects TRBV9 to TRBJ2-3; 7 nucleotides agree with TRBD2. Trimming removed 0 bases from V and 2 bases from J; junction bases left unmatched: 9. CDR3 length equals 17 residues. From germline, CDR1 is SGDLS and CDR2 YYNGEE. DNA for the CDR3: TGTGCCAGCAGCGTAGCGATAACTAGCGTCCCCACAGATACGCAGTATTTT. Translated: CASSVAITSVPTDTQYF.

The chain uses TRBV6-6 and TRBJ1-1, with D possibly matching TRBD1 (6 bases). Per the germline V gene, CDR1 is MNHNY and CDR2 is SVGAGI (reference sequence). V was pared by 2 bases and J by 6 bases, with 13 bases between. The CDR3 extends over 14 amino acids. The CDR3 DNA reads as TGTGCCAGCAGTTACCAGCAGGGGTGGGCTGAAGCTTTCTTT. Translated: CASSYQQGWAEAFF.

J is TRBJ2-5 and V is TRBV29-1, with 11 bases matching TRBD1. The J call may be wrong; the DNA end is better matched by TRBJ2-7. Germline V CDR1 and CDR2: SQVTM, ANQGSEA. The CDR3 is 13 amino acids. Here the CDR3 DNA reads TGCAGCGTGGCGGGACAGGGGGCCTACGAGCAGTACTTC. This sequence encodes CSVAGQGAYEQYF.

This chain uses TRBV7-8 with TRBJ2-3; a possible D gene is TRBD2 (5 bases). Per the germline V gene, CDR1 is SGHVS and CDR2 is FQNEAQ. Trimming removed 7 bases at V and 0 bases at J, with 14 bases between. The CDR3 covers 15 residues. DNA of the CDR3: TGTGCCAGCACCCTCCGGAGCGGAAGCACAGATACGCAGTATTTT. Translated: CASTLRSGSTDTQYF.

This chain joins TRBV7-3 and TRBJ2-7, with a possible D match to TRBD1 (5 bases). Trimming removed 5 bases from V and 0 bases from J, with 14 bases in between. Looked up from germline, CDR1 is SGHTA and CDR2 is FQGTGA. The CDR3 has 15 residues. The CDR3 DNA sequence: TGTGCCAGCAGCAAAGGGGCCGACAGCTCCTACGAGCAGTACTTC. This encodes CASSKGADSSYEQYF.

The CDR3 nucleotides are TGCGCCAGCAGCTACTATACGGGACAGGGCTACGAGCAGTACTTC. Translation: CASSYYTGQGYEQYF. J is TRBJ2-5 and V is TRBV5-1, with 9 bases matching TRBD1. The J call could be wrong; TRBJ2-7 is a better fit for the DNA end. CDR1 is SGHRS and CDR2 is YFSETQ in the germline V gene. CDR3 length equals 15 residues.

This sequence joins TRBV11-2 and TRBJ1-3; D unclear. CDR3 length: 14 amino acids. Germline assignment: CDR1 SGHAT and CDR2 FQNNGV. Trimming cost V 3 bases and J 0 bases, with 6 bases left between them. The CDR3 DNA reads as TGTGCCAGCAGCTTCGGGGTCTCTGGAAACACCATATATTTT. This sequence encodes CASSFGVSGNTIYF.

The chain links TRBV4-3 to TRBJ1-2, with D perhaps matching TRBD1 (6 bases). Germline V lookup: CDR1 LGHNA, CDR2 YSLEER. The CDR3 is 20 amino acids. V lost 0 bases to trimming and J lost 2 bases, with 25 bases between them. The CDR3 protein is CASSQDPMGAGVNLNYGYTF. The DNA for the CDR3 is TGCGCCAGCAGCCAAGATCCTATGGGTGCAGGGGTTAATCTCAACTATGGCTACACCTTC.

This sequence joins TRBV6-6 and TRBJ2-2; weak D call: TRBD1 (6 bases). Germline V CDR1 and CDR2: MNHNY, SVGAGI (reference sequence). Trimming stripped 6 bases from V and 2 bases from J, with 16 bases between. CDR3 length: 16 amino acids. Written as DNA, the CDR3 is TGTGCCAGCAGGCTGGGGACACCGAGAAACACCGGGGAGCTGTTTTTT. Its translation is CASRLGTPRNTGELFF.